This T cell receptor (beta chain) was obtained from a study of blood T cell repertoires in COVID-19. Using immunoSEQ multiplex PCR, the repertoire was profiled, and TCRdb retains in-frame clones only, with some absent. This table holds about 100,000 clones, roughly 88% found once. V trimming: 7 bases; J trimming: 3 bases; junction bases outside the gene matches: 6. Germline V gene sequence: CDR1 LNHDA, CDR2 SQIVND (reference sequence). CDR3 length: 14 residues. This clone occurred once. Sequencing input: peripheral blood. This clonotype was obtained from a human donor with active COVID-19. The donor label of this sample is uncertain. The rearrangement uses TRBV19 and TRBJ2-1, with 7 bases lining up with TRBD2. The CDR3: CASKERGLYNEQFF. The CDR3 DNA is TGTGCCAGTAAGGAGCGGGGACTCTACAATGAGCAGTTCTTC.